This record concerns one TCR beta chain sequence. Its antigen is not identified. Other nucleotide sequences from this sample produce the same CDR3. V was clipped by 0 bases and J by 1 base, with 13 bases between them. The length of the CDR3 is 16 residues. The V gene's germline CDR1 is MNHEY and CDR2 SVGAGI. The record originates from a study of shared clonotypes between healthy human individuals. Study results and caveats: Among non-shared clonotypes, generation probabilities were lower than among those shared by all four donors. A handful of donors held about 5% of naive CD4 clonotypes in common. Clonotype sharing levels among donors were expected to vary with sequencing depth.

Sequenced by immunoSEQ multiplex PCR; TCRdb stores in-frame clones only, minus some. The data contain about 2.1 million clones, 85% to 95% of them singletons. Terminally differentiated effector memory CD45RA+ cells were excluded by CCR7 positive selection of CD45RO-negative cells. This clonotype originated in a man younger than 35 in good health. Some clones in this sample may be carry-over from other donors' samples. Sequenced: naive CD8+ T cells from PBMCs. The chain recombines TRBV6-5 with TRBJ2-7; weak D call: TRBD1 (6 bases). The DNA for the CDR3 is TGTGCCAGCAGTTACTCAGAGGGGACAAGGTCCTACGAGCAGTACTTC. This gives the protein CASSYSEGTRSYEQYF.